One and the same sample provided the 8 T cell receptor beta chains below, sequenced in a study of blood T cell repertoires in COVID-19. Produced via immunoSEQ multiplex PCR; TCRdb's table is partial and in-frame only. The data show fewer than 250,000 clones, with approximately 81% seen just once and approximately 10% held by the top ten. The material sequenced was peripheral blood. These TCRs come from a woman of 80 years or more with COVID-19, enrolled during active disease.

The chain uses TRBV28 and TRBJ1-6, with D possibly being TRBD1 (6 bases). Germline V gene sequence: CDR1 MDHEN, CDR2 SYDVKM. Trimming shortened V by 5 bases and J by 1 base, and 18 bases separated the two germline ends. The CDR3 extends over 18 amino acids. Here the CDR3 reads CASSQSRGFGSYNSPLHF. The CDR3 coding sequence is TGTGCCAGCAGTCAAAGCAGGGGTTTTGGGTCCTATAATTCACCCCTCCACTTT.

The V and J genes are TRBV27 and TRBJ1-4, with D maybe TRBD1 (6 bases). Germline assignment: CDR1 MNHEY and CDR2 SMNVEV (reference sequence). The V gene lost 6 bases and the J gene lost 8 bases, with 19 bases spanning the gap. The CDR3 has 15 residues. The CDR3 nucleotides are TGTGCCAGCAGACCCTCCGGGGGGGCAGGCGAAAAACTGTTTTTT. Amino acid sequence: CASRPSGGAGEKLFF.

The chain carries TRBV23-1 and TRBJ2-1; 11 bases fit TRBD2. TRBV23-1 is an ORF, and what it does is uncertain. The trim removed 6 bases at V and 3 bases at J, leaving 10 bases unmatched. This CDR3 comprises 17 residues. CDR3 region: CASSRDPGLADYNEQFF. DNA for the CDR3: TGCGCCAGCAGCCGGGACCCGGGACTAGCGGACTACAATGAGCAGTTCTTC.

As for this clone: Other DNA sequences in this sample translate to the same CDR3. The genes are TRBV7-2 and TRBJ1-5; 10 nucleotides align to TRBD1. CDR1 and CDR2 from the germline V gene are SGHTA and FQGNSA. V shed 4 bases, J shed 5 bases, and the junction held 2 bases outside the gene matches. The CDR3 spans 14 residues. The CDR3 here is CASSSGQGDQPQHF. CDR3 bases: TGTGCCAGCAGCTCCGGACAGGGGGATCAGCCCCAGCATTTT.

The chain links TRBV18 to TRBJ1-1; TRBD1 matches 8 bases. From germline, CDR1 is KGHSH and CDR2 LQKENI. The CDR3 is 13 residues long. Trimming removed 3 bases from V and 8 bases from J; junction bases left unmatched: 5. The CDR3 coding sequence is TGTGCCAGCTCACCGAGTAGGACAGGGGAAGCTTTCTTT. Translation gives CASSPSRTGEAFF.

This clone was seen a handful of times. This rearrangement joins TRBV6-2 or TRBV6-3 to TRBJ1-3, with 8 positions matching TRBD1. The CDR3 sequence is 18 residues long. Germline-derived CDR1 and CDR2 are MNHEY and SVGEGT. V was clipped by 4 bases and J by 6 bases; unmatched bases: 17. In nucleotides, the CDR3 is TGTGCCAGCAGTTCCCGGGACAGGATTCTACTCACCTCAAACACCATATATTTT. Amino acids: CASSSRDRILLTSNTIYF.

V usage is TRBV5-1 and J usage is TRBJ1-5; 10 positions match TRBD1. Germline V gene data show CDR1 as SGHRS and CDR2 as YFSETQ. The CDR3 consists of 15 residues. Trimming at V came to 5 bases and at J to 2 bases, leaving 4 bases not matched to a gene. The CDR3, as DNA: TGCGCCAGCAGAAACGGGACAGGGGGCAATCAGCCCCAGCATTTT. Translating it yields CASRNGTGGNQPQHF.

The chain links TRBV6-5 to TRBJ2-7, with a possible D match to TRBD1 (5 bases). This CDR3 is 12 amino acids long. CDR1 MNHEY and CDR2 SVGAGI come from the germline V gene. V was clipped by 8 bases and J by 3 bases, with 11 bases between them. CDR3 protein: CASGAQHYEQYF. The CDR3 coding sequence is TGTGCCAGCGGGGCCCAGCACTACGAGCAGTACTTC.